Given below is one T cell receptor beta chain in context. This entry belongs to a study of blood T cells in healthy people across ages. Alongside a J-beta primer mix, a sample-barcoded 5' primer served in a second PCR lasting about 7 to 11 cycles. TCRdb re-derived calls from the 5' RACE reads in MiXCR, one entry per CDR3 protein. The table includes roughly 900,000 distinct CDR3 sequences, under 35% detected once. This sequence was found in a woman of 80 years or more in good health. Sequenced material: blood.

CDR3 region: CASSAPGQGSGNEQFF. The CDR3, as DNA: TGTGCCAGCAGCGCCCCGGGACAGGGGTCTGGCAATGAGCAGTTCTTC. This chain joins TRBV5-6 and TRBJ2-1, with 10 positions matching TRBD1. Germline CDR1 SGHDT, CDR2 YYEEEE. Germline trimming cut 4 bases from V and 6 bases from J; bases unmatched to any gene: 10. CDR3 length: 16 residues. Filled out from reference TRBV5-6 and TRBJ2-1, the complete variable domain reads DAGVTQSPTHLIKTRGQQVTLRCSPKSGHDTVSWYQQALGQGPQFIFQYYEEEERQRGNFPDRFSGHQFPNYSSELNVNALLLGDSALYLCASSAPGQGSGNEQFFGPGTRLTVL.